The 20 T cell receptor beta chains below all came from one sample that was sequenced in a study of T cells in Graves' hyperthyroidism and ophthalmopathy. The source material, RNA transcripts, was used to amplify TCR beta CDR3 regions. Carried out on the TCR CDR3, a first-round RT-PCR used the HTBI primer set. TCRdb reprocessed the multiplex PCR reads with MiXCR, giving one entry per CDR3 protein. Counted here are about 640,000 distinct CDR3 sequences, around 20% occurring once; the ten biggest clones make up about 35%. Sequencing input: blood. The receptors derive from a man in his thirties or forties with Graves' ophthalmopathy.

The chain recombines TRBV7-9 with TRBJ2-5, with D unresolved. Germline V gene sequence: CDR1 SEHNR, CDR2 FQNEAQ (reference sequence). The CDR3 consists of 13 residues. V was pared by 1 base and J by 5 bases, with 8 bases between. The chain's CDR3 is CASSLENLETQYF. CDR3 sequence (DNA): TGTGCCAGCAGCTTAGAGAATTTGGAGACCCAGTACTTC.

The chain uses TRBV29-1 and TRBJ2-7; maybe TRBD2 (5 bases). V was clipped by 4 bases and J by 5 bases, with 12 bases between them. The CDR3 runs to 12 residues. The germline V gene encodes CDR1 SQVTM and CDR2 ANQGSEA. The CDR3 sequence: CSVVASRDEQYF. CDR3 coding DNA: TGCAGCGTTGTCGCCTCGAGGGACGAGCAGTACTTC.

This clonotype appeared a few times. This rearrangement joins TRBV19 to TRBJ2-3; 10 positions agree with TRBD2. Germline V gene sequence: CDR1 LNHDA, CDR2 SQIVND (reference sequence). Trimming removed 4 bases from V and 0 bases from J; junction bases left unmatched: 7. This CDR3 contains 17 residues. For the CDR3, the DNA is TGTGCCAGTAGTAGAGGACTAGCGGAGGGGAGCACAGATACGCAGTATTTT. Its protein is CASSRGLAEGSTDTQYF. The whole variable domain, filled in from reference TRBV19 and TRBJ2-3, reads DGGITQSPKYLFRKEGQNVTLSCEQNLNHDAMYWYRQDPGQGLRLIYYSQIVNDFQKGDIAEGYSVSREKKESFPLTVTSAQKNPTAFYLCASSRGLAEGSTDTQYFGPGTRLTVL.

The CDR3 coding sequence is TGTGCCAGCAGCCGATTTTTAGAACAGGGGAGGAAGGAGACCCAGTACTTC. Amino acid sequence: CASSRFLEQGRKETQYF. The chain has TRBV9 and TRBJ2-5; D perhaps matches TRBD1 (7 bases). V gave up 4 bases and J gave up 5 bases, with 24 bases separating them. The CDR3 is made up of 17 amino acids. Germline CDR1 reads SGDLS; CDR2 reads YYNGEE.

The sample holds a few counts of this clonotype. The V call is TRBV5-8, the J call TRBJ2-4; D not resolved. Germline-derived CDR1 and CDR2 are SGHTS and YDEGEE. The CDR3 spans 13 residues. V lost 3 bases to trimming and J lost 7 bases, with 11 bases between them. In DNA, the CDR3 is TGTGCCAGCAGCTCCCCGAGCCAGAACATTCAGTACTTC. Translated, it gives CASSSPSQNIQYF.

This clonotype came up many times. DNA for the CDR3: TGTGCCAGCAGCCGACCACCCGGGGGGCTACTCTCAGCGAACACTGAAGCTTTCTTT. Protein sequence: CASSRPPGGLLSANTEAFF. This rearrangement joins TRBV27 to TRBJ1-1, with D perhaps matching TRBD1 (6 bases). The CDR3 has 19 residues. The V and J ends lost 6 bases and 1 base respectively, with 27 bases between them. The germline gives CDR1 MNHEY, CDR2 SMNVEV (reference sequence).

At least ten counts were recorded for this clonotype. The CDR3 here is CASSQDRVHNQPQHF. For the CDR3, the DNA is TGCGCCAGCAGCCAAGATCGAGTGCACAATCAGCCCCAGCATTTT. V and J are TRBV4-1 and TRBJ1-5; no definite D call. V was pared by 0 bases and J by 3 bases, with 9 bases between. Germline V CDR1 and CDR2: MGHRA, YSYEKL. The CDR3 spans 15 residues.

In its sample, this clonotype was seen many times. J is TRBJ2-7 and V is TRBV7-9; 7 nucleotides align to TRBD1. The germline gives CDR1 SEHNR, CDR2 FQNEAQ (reference sequence). The CDR3 covers 15 residues. Trimming took 3 bases from V and 0 from J; bases not matched to a gene: 5. For the CDR3, the DNA is TGTGCCAGCAGCTTCGCAGGGGGTCACTCCTACGAGCAGTACTTC. It encodes CASSFAGGHSYEQYF.

The chain has TRBV12-3 or TRBV12-4 and TRBJ2-2; D is ambiguous. The V end lost 7 bases, the J end lost 6 bases, and 12 bases lay between the germline ends. This CDR3 comprises 13 residues. Here the CDR3 DNA reads TGTGCCAGCACCCCCCGCCCCCCCGGGGAGCTGTTTTTT. Translated: CASTPRPPGELFF.

This clonotype has just a few counts. This sequence joins TRBV5-8 and TRBJ2-5, with D perhaps TRBD1 (5 bases). Germline CDR1 SGHTS, CDR2 YDEGEE. V dropped 0 bases and J dropped 5 bases, with 20 bases sitting between them. This CDR3 has 17 amino acids. This CDR3 is CASSLAWGVRAWETQYF. CDR3 DNA: TGTGCCAGCAGCTTGGCCTGGGGCGTTCGGGCATGGGAGACCCAGTACTTC.

This clonotype was counted between two and nine times. The V call is TRBV7-6, the J call TRBJ2-1, with 7 bases matching TRBD1. Germline V gives CDR1 SGHVS, CDR2 FNYEAQ. The V gene end was trimmed by 0 bases and the J gene end by 6 bases; junction bases not matched to a gene: 8. The CDR3 covers 16 residues. CDR3 coding DNA: TGTGCCAGCAGCTTAGCCATTTTACAGGGGATCAATGAGCAGTTCTTC. Residues: CASSLAILQGINEQFF. The complete variable domain, with remaining parts taken from reference TRBV7-6 and TRBJ2-1, reads GAGVSQSPRYKVTKRGQDVALRCDPISGHVSLYWYRQALGQGPEFLTYFNYEAQQDKSGLPNDRFSAERPEGSISTLTIQRTEQRDSAMYRCASSLAILQGINEQFFGPGTRLTVL.

The chain links TRBV20-1 to TRBJ2-4; no clear D. Trimming shortened V by 6 bases and J by 7 bases, and 13 bases separated the two germline ends. There are 12 residues in the CDR3. CDR1 is DFQATT, CDR2 SNEGSKA, per germline (reference sequence). Here the CDR3 reads CSAIPGSNIQYF. DNA for the CDR3: TGCAGTGCGATCCCAGGATCCAACATTCAGTACTTC.

The chain employs TRBV6-1 and TRBJ2-7, with a possible D match to TRBD1 (6 bases). V was pared by 6 bases and J by 3 bases, with 15 bases between. This CDR3 is built from 14 residues. Germline loops: CDR1 MNHNS, CDR2 SASEGT. For the CDR3, the DNA is TGTGCCAGCAGACCCACCGGGACACTCTACGAGCAGTACTTC. Translating gives CASRPTGTLYEQYF.

V is TRBV28 and J is TRBJ2-7, with D unresolved. From germline, CDR1 is MDHEN and CDR2 SYDVKM. This CDR3 contains 14 residues. Trimming removed 2 bases at V and 6 bases at J, with 14 bases between. In nucleotides, the CDR3 is TGTGCCAGCAGTTTACCCAAACCCCACTCCGAGCAGTACTTC. Protein product: CASSLPKPHSEQYF.

V usage is TRBV2 and J usage is TRBJ1-5; D is possibly TRBD1 (6 bases). Germline CDR1 and CDR2: SNHLY and FYNNEI. Between the trimmed V and J ends, which lost 1 base and 0 bases, there was a span of 10 bases. The CDR3 extends over 16 amino acids. This CDR3 is CASSEGQASSNQPQHF. As DNA, the CDR3 is TGTGCCAGCAGTGAAGGACAGGCCAGTAGCAATCAGCCCCAGCATTTT.

This clonotype showed up many times. This chain connects TRBV20-1 to TRBJ1-1, with 8 nucleotides matching TRBD1. Germline CDR1 DFQATT, CDR2 SNEGSKA (reference sequence). This CDR3 contains 14 residues. V dropped 5 bases and J dropped 1; count of bases not matched to a gene: 6. As DNA, the CDR3 is TGCAGTGCTCTGCGGACAGGGTCGAACACTGAAGCTTTCTTT. It specifies CSALRTGSNTEAFF.

The rearrangement links TRBV20-1 to TRBJ1-6; 8 positions agree with TRBD1. The ends lost 0 bases at V and 8 bases at J; junction bases unmatched: 3. The CDR3 sequence is 14 residues long. From germline, CDR1 is DFQATT and CDR2 SNEGSKA (reference sequence). The CDR3 sequence is CSARDRRGHSPLHF. The CDR3, as DNA: TGCAGTGCTAGAGATCGCAGGGGGCATTCACCCCTCCACTTT.

This clonotype was observed many times. This chain's CDR3 is CASRRGGVMEQFF. DNA of the CDR3: TGCGCCAGCAGGAGGGGGGGAGTCATGGAGCAGTTCTTC. V and J are TRBV4-1 and TRBJ2-1; possible D gene TRBD2, 7 bases. The CDR3 loop spans 13 amino acids. Germline V gene data show CDR1 as MGHRA and CDR2 as YSYEKL. V lost 6 bases and J 10 bases, leaving 16 bases between the germline ends.

This chain links TRBV3-1 with TRBJ2-3; 12 positions match TRBD2. The V gene end was trimmed by 4 bases and the J gene end by 8 bases; junction bases not matched to a gene: 10. Germline loops: CDR1 LGHDT, CDR2 YNNKEL (reference sequence). The length of the CDR3 is 16 residues. CDR3 protein: CASSLRLAGALGTQYF. The CDR3 nucleotides are TGTGCCAGCAGCCTCCGACTAGCGGGAGCCCTTGGTACGCAGTATTTT.

CDR3 residues: CASSSRAGNQPQHF. CDR3 DNA sequence: TGTGCCAGCAGTTCCCGAGCGGGGAATCAGCCCCAGCATTTT. The chain links TRBV27 to TRBJ1-5, with D hard to call. V gave up 4 bases and J gave up 4 bases, with 11 bases separating them. Germline CDR1 and CDR2: MNHEY and SMNVEV (reference sequence). The CDR3 runs to 14 residues.